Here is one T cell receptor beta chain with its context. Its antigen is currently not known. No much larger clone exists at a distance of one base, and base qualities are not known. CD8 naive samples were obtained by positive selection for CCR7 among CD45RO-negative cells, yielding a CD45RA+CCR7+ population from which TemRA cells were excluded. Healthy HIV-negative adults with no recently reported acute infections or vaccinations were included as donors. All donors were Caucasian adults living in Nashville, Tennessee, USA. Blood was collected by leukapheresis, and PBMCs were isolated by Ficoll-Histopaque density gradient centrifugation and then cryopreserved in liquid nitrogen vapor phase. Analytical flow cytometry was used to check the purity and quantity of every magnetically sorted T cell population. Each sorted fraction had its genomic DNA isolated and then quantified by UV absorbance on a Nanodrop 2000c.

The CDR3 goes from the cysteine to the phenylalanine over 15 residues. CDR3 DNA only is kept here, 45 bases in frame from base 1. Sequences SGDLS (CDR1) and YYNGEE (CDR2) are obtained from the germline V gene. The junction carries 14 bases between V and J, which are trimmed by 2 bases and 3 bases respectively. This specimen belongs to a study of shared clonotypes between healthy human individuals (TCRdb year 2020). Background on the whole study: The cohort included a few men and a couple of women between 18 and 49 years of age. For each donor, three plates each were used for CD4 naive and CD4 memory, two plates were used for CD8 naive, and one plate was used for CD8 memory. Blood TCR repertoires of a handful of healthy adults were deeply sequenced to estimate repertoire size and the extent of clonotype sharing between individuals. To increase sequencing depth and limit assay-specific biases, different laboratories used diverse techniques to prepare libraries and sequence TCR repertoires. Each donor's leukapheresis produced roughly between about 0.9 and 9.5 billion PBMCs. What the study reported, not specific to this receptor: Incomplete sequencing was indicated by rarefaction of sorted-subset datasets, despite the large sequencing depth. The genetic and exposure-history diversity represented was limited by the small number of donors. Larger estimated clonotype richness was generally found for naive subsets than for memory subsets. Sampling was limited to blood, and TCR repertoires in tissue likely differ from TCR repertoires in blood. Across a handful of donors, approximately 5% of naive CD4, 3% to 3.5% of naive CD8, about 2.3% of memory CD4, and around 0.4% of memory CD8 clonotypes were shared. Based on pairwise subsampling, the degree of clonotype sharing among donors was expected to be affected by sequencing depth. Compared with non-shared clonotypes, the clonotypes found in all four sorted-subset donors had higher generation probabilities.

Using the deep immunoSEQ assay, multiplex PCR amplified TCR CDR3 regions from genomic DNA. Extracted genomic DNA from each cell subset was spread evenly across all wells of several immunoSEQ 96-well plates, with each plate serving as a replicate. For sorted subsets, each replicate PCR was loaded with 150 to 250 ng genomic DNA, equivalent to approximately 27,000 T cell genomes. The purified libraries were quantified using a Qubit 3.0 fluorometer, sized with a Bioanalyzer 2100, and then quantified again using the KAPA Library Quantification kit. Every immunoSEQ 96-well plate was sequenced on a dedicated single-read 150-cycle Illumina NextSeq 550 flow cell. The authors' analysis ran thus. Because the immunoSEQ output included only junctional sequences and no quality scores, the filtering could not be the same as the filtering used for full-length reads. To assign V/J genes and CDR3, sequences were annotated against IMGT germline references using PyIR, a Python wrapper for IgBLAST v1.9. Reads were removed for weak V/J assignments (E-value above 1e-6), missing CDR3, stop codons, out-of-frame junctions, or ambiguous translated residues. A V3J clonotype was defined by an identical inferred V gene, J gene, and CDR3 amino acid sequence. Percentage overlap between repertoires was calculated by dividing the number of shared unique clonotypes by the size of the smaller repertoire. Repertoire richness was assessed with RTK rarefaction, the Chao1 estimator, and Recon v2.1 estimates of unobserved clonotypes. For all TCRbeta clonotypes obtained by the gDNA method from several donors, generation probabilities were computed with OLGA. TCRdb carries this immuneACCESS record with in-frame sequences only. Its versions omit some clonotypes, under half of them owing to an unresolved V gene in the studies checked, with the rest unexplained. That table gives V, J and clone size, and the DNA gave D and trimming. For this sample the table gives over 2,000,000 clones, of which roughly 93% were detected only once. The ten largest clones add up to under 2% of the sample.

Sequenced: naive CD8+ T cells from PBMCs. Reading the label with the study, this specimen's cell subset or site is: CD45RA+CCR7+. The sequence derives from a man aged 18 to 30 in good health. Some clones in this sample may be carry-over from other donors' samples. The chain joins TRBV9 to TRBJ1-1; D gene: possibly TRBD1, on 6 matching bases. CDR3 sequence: CASSVGGRKDTEAFF. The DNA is TGTGCCAGCAGCGTGGGGGGGCGTAAGGACACTGAAGCTTTCTTT.